A single sample is the source of the 8 T cell receptor beta chains below, sequenced in a study of preoperative IRX-2 immunotherapy in early breast cancer. TCRdb's table, derived via immunoSEQ multiplex PCR, lists solely in-frame clones and lacks some. The sample contains around 7,000 clones, 80% of which appear only once. Treatment defined: preoperative locoregional IRX-2 cytokine immunotherapy. The sample here was tumor tissue, taken after IRX-2 immunotherapy. The receptors originated from a human donor with breast cancer.

This clone was detected once. The CDR3 region has the DNA TGTGCCAGCAGTGATAGAGTTCCCTACTACGAGCAGTACTTC. Encoded protein: CASSDRVPYYEQYF. The chain is built from TRBV6-8 and TRBJ2-7; D is unresolved. The CDR3 totals 14 residues. Deletions cut 5 bases from V and 3 bases from J, with 14 bases between. CDR1 and CDR2 (germline): MNHGY, SAAAGT.

In the case of this clone: At one end, the junction sequence differs from germline, possibly due to a read error. This chain joins TRBV23-1 and TRBJ2-7, with TRBD2 matching over 12 bases. TRBV23-1 is treated as an ORF (open reading frame) with a function not yet certain. CDR3 length: 18 amino acids. Here the CDR3 DNA reads TGCGCTAGCAGCCGCCGGGGGTCAGTGACTAGCGGGGGATACGAGCAGTACTTC. As protein: CASSRRGSVTSGGYEQYF.

This clone was counted once. This chain uses TRBV11-3 with TRBJ2-2; 7 bases align to TRBD1. CDR1 and CDR2 from the germline V gene are SGHNT and YENEEA. Unmatched junction bases numbered 4, after V lost 6 bases and J lost 0 bases. This CDR3 region has 15 residues. CDR3 protein: CASRRTGANTGELFF. CDR3 bases: TGTGCCAGCAGACGGACAGGTGCGAACACCGGGGAGCTGTTTTTT.

The rearrangement joins TRBV6-8 to TRBJ1-2; 7 bases match TRBD1. The CDR3 contains 16 residues. Trimming at V came to 4 bases and at J to 0 bases, leaving 8 bases not matched to a gene. The germline V gene encodes CDR1 MNHGY and CDR2 SAAAGT. The CDR3 spells CASSSSWDSTNYGYTF. In DNA, the CDR3 is TGTGCCAGCAGTTCTTCCTGGGACAGCACTAACTATGGCTACACCTTC.

J is TRBJ2-3 and V is TRBV6-8; 9 nucleotides line up with TRBD2. This CDR3 comprises 15 residues. Germline V lookup: CDR1 MNHGY, CDR2 SAAAGT. The ends lost 4 bases at V and 1 base at J; junction bases unmatched: 3. The CDR3 DNA reads as TGTGCCAGCAGTTGGCGGGGGGGCGGCACAGATACGCAGTATTTT. Translation gives CASSWRGGGTDTQYF.

The chain couples TRBV18 to TRBJ1-5; no clear D gene. CDR3 size: 16 residues. CDR1 KGHSH and CDR2 LQKENI come from the germline V gene. V was cut by 6 bases and J by 0 bases, with 15 bases left in between. The CDR3 DNA follows: TGTGCCAGCTCCGCCCCCGTCCCCTATAGCAATCAGCCCCAGCATTTT. Translation: CASSAPVPYSNQPQHF.

This clone was recorded a few times. The chain joins TRBV12-5 to TRBJ2-1, with 9 bases that match TRBD2. This CDR3 is built from 15 residues. Germline V gives CDR1 LGHNT, CDR2 FRNRAP. The CDR3 loop reads CASTKRAGGENEQFF. For the CDR3, the DNA is TGTGCCAGCACCAAACGAGCGGGGGGTGAGAATGAGCAGTTCTTC.

The chain joins TRBV19 to TRBJ2-1; D is possibly TRBD2 (5 bases). Trimming stripped 4 bases from V and 6 bases from J, with 19 bases between. From germline, CDR1 is LNHDA and CDR2 SQIVND (reference sequence). The CDR3 is 16 residues long. CDR3 sequence reads: CASSTPQLGGGNEQFF. The DNA of the CDR3 is TGTGCCAGTAGTACCCCCCAGCTCGGTGGAGGCAATGAGCAGTTCTTC.